The 21 T cell receptor beta chains below all came from one sample that was sequenced in a study of OX40 agonist ivuxolimab in advanced cancers. Assay used: immunoSEQ multiplex PCR; TCRdb lists only in-frame clones, some missing. The table includes over 80,000 clones, about 84% detected once. The sequences come from CD4+ or CD8+ T cells sorted from blood, collected in a trial of the OX40 agonist ivuxolimab. The receptors here all came from an adult with an advanced solid tumor such as melanoma, head and neck, liver or kidney cancer.

The rearrangement links TRBV9 to TRBJ2-5, with 8 positions matching TRBD1. CDR3 length: 18 amino acids. With 4 bases clipped from V and 4 bases from J, the junction kept 18 bases outside the gene matches. Germline-derived CDR1 and CDR2 are SGDLS and YYNGEE. CDR3 residues: CASSTNPALTGDGETQYF. The CDR3 DNA reads TGTGCCAGCAGCACGAACCCCGCCCTGACAGGGGATGGAGAGACCCAGTACTTC.

This chain uses TRBV5-4 with TRBJ1-2; 9 nucleotides match TRBD1. Trimming removed 7 bases from V and 8 bases from J; junction bases left unmatched: 12. CDR1 SGHNT and CDR2 YYREEE come from the germline V gene (reference sequence). This CDR3 has 14 amino acids. CDR3 loop: CASFRTGEGVGYTF. In DNA, the CDR3 is TGTGCCAGCTTCCGGACAGGGGAAGGAGTCGGCTACACCTTC. Filled out from reference TRBV5-4 and TRBJ1-2, the complete variable domain reads ETGVTQSPTHLIKTRGQQVTLRCSSQSGHNTVSWYQQALGQGPQFIFQYYREEENGRGNFPPRFSGLQFPNYSSELNVNALELDDSALYLCASFRTGEGVGYTFGSGTRLTVV.

This chain links TRBV7-2 with TRBJ2-2, with a possible D match to TRBD1 (5 bases). CDR3 length: 14 residues. V lost 1 base and J lost 7, with 10 bases in between. Germline V gives CDR1 SGHTA, CDR2 FQGNSA. CDR3 sequence: CASSLEGRDGELFF. Written as DNA, the CDR3 is TGTGCCAGCAGCTTAGAAGGCAGGGACGGGGAGCTGTTTTTT.

J is TRBJ2-1 and V is TRBV9; 11 nucleotides align to TRBD2. Trimming at V came to 3 bases and at J to 5 bases, leaving 7 bases not matched to a gene. This CDR3 is 16 amino acids long. Germline V gene lookup returns CDR1 SGDLS and CDR2 YYNGEE. CDR3 protein: CASSAIIAGGNNEQFF. Written as DNA, the CDR3 is TGTGCCAGCAGCGCCATTATAGCGGGGGGGAACAATGAGCAGTTCTTC.

This clone was seen only once. This chain links TRBV7-6 with TRBJ2-1; D remains unclear. CDR1 SGHVS and CDR2 FNYEAQ come from the germline V gene. The ends were cut back, 0 bases at V and 5 bases at J, with 20 bases in the middle. The CDR3 runs to 18 residues. CDR3 nucleotide sequence: TGTGCCAGCAGCTTAGCCCTGCTCGCGATAGAGTTCGACAATGAGCAGTTCTTC. As protein: CASSLALLAIEFDNEQFF.

V is TRBV6-1 and J is TRBJ2-3; TRBD2 matches at 10 bases. The ends lost 7 bases at V and 3 bases at J; junction bases unmatched: 4. Germline V lookup: CDR1 MNHNS, CDR2 SASEGT. CDR3 length equals 14 residues. The CDR3 sequence is CASKKAGGTDTQYF. The DNA for the CDR3 is TGTGCCAGCAAGAAAGCGGGGGGGACAGATACGCAGTATTTT.

The chain links TRBV21-1 to TRBJ2-7; TRBD1 is the table's D call, not checked against the DNA. TRBV21-1 is a recognized pseudogene. The CDR3 runs to 12 residues. The CDR3 sequence is CAGNRSSYEQYF. For the CDR3, the DNA is TGTGCCGGCAACAGGAGCTCCTACGAGCAGTACTTC.

The chain is built from TRBV2 and TRBJ2-2; D is unresolved. This CDR3 has 13 residues. Between the trimmed V and J ends, which lost 5 bases and 0 bases, there was a span of 4 bases. In germline, CDR1 is SNHLY, CDR2 FYNNEI. CDR3 in amino acids: CASSQANTGELFF. Written as DNA, the CDR3 is TGTGCCAGCAGTCAGGCGAACACCGGGGAGCTGTTTTTT.

The chain recombines TRBV11-2 with TRBJ2-1; 11 bases are shared with TRBD2. After removal of 5 bases from V and 10 bases from J, the junction contained 13 bases not matched to a gene. The CDR3 is 16 residues long. Germline values: CDR1 SGHAT, CDR2 FQNNGV. As DNA, the CDR3 is TGTGCCAGCAGCCCTCCCTCTCTAGCGGGGGGCGGGGAGCAGTTCTTC. It codes for CASSPPSLAGGGEQFF.

The chain combines TRBV7-2 with TRBJ2-1, with 8 bases lining up with TRBD2. The germline V gene has CDR1 SGHTA and CDR2 FQGNSA. This CDR3 is 13 amino acids long. The J segment lost 9 bases and the V segment lost 7 bases, leaving 8 bases of the junction unmatched. This CDR3 reads CASTVGGEVEQFF. As DNA, the CDR3 is TGTGCCAGCACTGTCGGGGGGGAAGTTGAGCAGTTCTTC.

This chain joins TRBV7-9 and TRBJ2-5; D is undetermined. The CDR3 has 15 residues. CDR1 and CDR2 from the germline V gene are SEHNR and FQNEAQ (reference sequence). The V end was cut by 1 base, the J end by 0 bases, with 9 bases between. The CDR3 nucleotides read TGTGCCAGCAGCTTAGGTCCCAGGAACCAAGAGACCCAGTACTTC. Protein sequence: CASSLGPRNQETQYF.

Here the CDR3 reads CASSYYRDIMYEQYF. In DNA, the CDR3 is TGTGCCAGCAGTTACTACCGGGACATAATGTACGAGCAGTACTTC. The V and J genes are TRBV6-5 and TRBJ2-7, with TRBD1 as a possible D gene (6 bases). The germline gives CDR1 MNHEY, CDR2 SVGAGI. The CDR3 covers 15 residues. The V and J ends lost 1 base and 4 bases respectively, with 14 bases between them.

The genes are TRBV7-2 and TRBJ2-7; 14 bases map to TRBD2. V trimming: 1 base; J trimming: 0 bases; junction bases outside the gene matches: 5. In germline, CDR1 is SGHTA, CDR2 FQGNSA. The CDR3 length is 18 residues. CDR3 bases: TGTGCCAGCAGCTTAGTTGGGACTAGCGGGAGAACCTCCTACGAGCAGTACTTC. Translation gives CASSLVGTSGRTSYEQYF.

The V and J genes are TRBV5-1 and TRBJ1-2; D is ambiguous. V lost 0 bases and J 0 bases, leaving 6 bases between the germline ends. The CDR3 runs to 14 residues. Looked up from germline, CDR1 is SGHRS and CDR2 is YFSETQ. As DNA, the CDR3 is TGCGCCAGCAGCTTGGGACATCCTAACTATGGCTACACCTTC. Protein: CASSLGHPNYGYTF.

The rearrangement joins TRBV28 to TRBJ1-3; D unresolved. The CDR3 totals 12 residues. The germline gives CDR1 MDHEN, CDR2 SYDVKM. Trimming took 7 bases from V and 0 from J, leaving 4 bases between them. The CDR3 DNA reads as TGTGCCAGCAAGCCCTCTGGAAACACCATATATTTT. Residues: CASKPSGNTIYF.

This clone was seen ten or more times. This sequence joins TRBV4-3 and TRBJ2-6, with D perhaps given as TRBD1 or TRBD2 (5 bases each). Germline V lookup: CDR1 LGHNA, CDR2 YSLEER. The CDR3 contains 16 residues. Trimming took off 0 bases at V and 4 bases at J, with 10 bases between the two ends. As DNA, the CDR3 is TGCGCCAGCAGCCAAGATGTAGGGACCGGGGCCAACGTCCTGACTTTC. Residues: CASSQDVGTGANVLTF.

V is TRBV5-5 and J is TRBJ1-1; no clear D gene. The CDR3 is 15 residues long. Germline V gives CDR1 SGHKS, CDR2 YYEKEE (reference sequence). V dropped 0 bases and J dropped 1 base, with 10 bases sitting between them. CDR3 residues: CASSLGPLGNTEAFF. For the CDR3, the DNA is TGTGCCAGCAGCTTGGGCCCACTCGGGAACACTGAAGCTTTCTTT.

The chain carries TRBV5-8 and TRBJ1-1, with D maybe TRBD1 (6 bases). The V gene's germline CDR1 is SGHTS and CDR2 YDEGEE. Trimming removed 4 bases at V and 2 bases at J, with 15 bases between. The CDR3 is 15 amino acids. The CDR3 protein is CASSRTNRANTEAFF. The CDR3 DNA follows: TGTGCCAGCAGCCGGACTAACAGGGCTAACACTGAAGCTTTCTTT. Drawing the rest from reference TRBV5-8 and TRBJ1-1, the complete variable domain is EAGVTQSPTHLIKTRGQQATLRCSPISGHTSVYWYQQALGLGLQFLLWYDEGEERNRGNFPPRFSGRQFPNYSSELNVNALELEDSALYLCASSRTNRANTEAFFGQGTRLTVV.

In DNA, the CDR3 is TGTGCCAGTAGTAAACTCGGGACTAGCGGGAGTGTCTACGAGCAGTACTTC. Residues: CASSKLGTSGSVYEQYF. This sequence joins TRBV19 and TRBJ2-5; 14 nucleotides align to TRBD2. TRBJ2-7 explains the end of the DNA better; the J call may be wrong. The length of the CDR3 is 17 residues. CDR1 LNHDA and CDR2 SQIVND come from the germline V gene (reference sequence).

The chain employs TRBV7-6 and TRBJ2-5; 7 nucleotides align to TRBD1. The V segment lost 5 bases and the J segment 0 bases; nucleotides outside the gene matches: 15. The CDR3 length is 18 residues. Germline CDR1 reads SGHVS; CDR2 reads FNYEAQ. In DNA form, the CDR3 reads TGTGCCAGCAGCCCAAAGGGGGCCGACAGTCGCTACCAAGAGACCCAGTACTTC. Amino acids: CASSPKGADSRYQETQYF.

V is TRBV5-6 and J is TRBJ1-4; no clear D gene. V lost 0 bases to trimming and J lost 4 bases, with 4 bases between them. From germline, CDR1 is SGHDT and CDR2 YYEEEE. The CDR3 spans 13 residues. CDR3 sequence: CASSLDLNEKLFF. CDR3 DNA: TGTGCCAGCAGCTTGGACCTTAATGAAAAACTGTTTTTT.